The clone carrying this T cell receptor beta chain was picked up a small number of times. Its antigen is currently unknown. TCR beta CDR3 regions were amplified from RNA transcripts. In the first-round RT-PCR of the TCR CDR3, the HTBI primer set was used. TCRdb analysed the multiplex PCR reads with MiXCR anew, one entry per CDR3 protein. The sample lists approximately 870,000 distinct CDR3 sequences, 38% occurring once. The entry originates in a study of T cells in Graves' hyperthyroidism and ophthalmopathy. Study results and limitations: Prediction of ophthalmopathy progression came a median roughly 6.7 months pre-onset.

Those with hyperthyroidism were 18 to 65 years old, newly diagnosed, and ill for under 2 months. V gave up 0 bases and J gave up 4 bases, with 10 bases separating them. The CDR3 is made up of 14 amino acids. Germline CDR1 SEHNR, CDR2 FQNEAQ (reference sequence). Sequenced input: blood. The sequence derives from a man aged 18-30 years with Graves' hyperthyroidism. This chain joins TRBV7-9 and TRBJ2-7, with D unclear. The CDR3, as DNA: TGTGCCAGCAGCTTAGCGGCCTCTACATACGAGCAGTACTTC. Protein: CASSLAASTYEQYF. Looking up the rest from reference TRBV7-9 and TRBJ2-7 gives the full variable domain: DTGVSQNPRHKITKRGQNVTFRCDPISEHNRLYWYRQTLGQGPEFLTYFQNEAQLEKSRLLSDRFSAERPKGSFSTLEIQRTEQGDSAMYLCASSLAASTYEQYFGPGTRLTVT.